This T cell receptor beta chain stems from a study of blood T cells in healthy people across ages. This clonotype was picked up a small number of times. At one end, the junction sequence differs from germline, possibly due to a read error. Germline V gene sequence: CDR1 MNHNS, CDR2 SASEGT. The CDR3 consists of 18 residues. A second PCR of about 7 to 12 cycles used a sample-barcoded 5' primer and a J-beta primer mix. Sequencing of every sample gave 2.5 million or more CDR3-containing paired-end reads. TCRdb ran MiXCR on the 5' RACE reads and lists one entry per CDR3 protein. Of some 1.4 million distinct CDR3 sequences listed, 42% were seen once; the top ten hold 6.5% to 10%.

The source material was blood. The receptor was derived from a woman younger than 30 in good health. The J gene is TRBJ1-5, the V gene TRBV6-1; D is perhaps TRBD1 (5 bases). CDR3 in amino acids: CASREGPGEAYSNQPQHF. The CDR3 DNA sequence: TGTGCCAGCAGAGAAGGACCGGGGGAAGCTTATAGCAATCAGCCCCAGCATTTT.